Below are 27 T cell receptor beta chains sequenced from a single sample in a study of blood T cell repertoires in COVID-19. Measured with immunoSEQ multiplex PCR; TCRdb has only the in-frame clones, and not every one. Altogether roughly 290,000 clones are present, around 91% being singletons, with the ten largest covering about 1.8%. Sequencing was done on a sample of PBMCs or T cells enriched from blood (not recorded which). The receptors derive from a young woman with acute COVID-19.

The rearrangement uses TRBV15 and TRBJ1-2, with 12 bases identical to TRBD1. V was pared by 5 bases and J by 8 bases, with 9 bases of the junction left unmatched. This CDR3 is built from 15 residues. CDR1 and CDR2 (germline): LNHNV, YYDKDF (reference sequence). The DNA for the CDR3 is TGTGCCACCAGCGGAAGGGGACAGGGGGCGCGCGGCTACACCTTC. Residues: CATSGRGQGARGYTF.

The rearrangement joins TRBV3-1 (or the pseudogene TRBV3-2) to TRBJ2-3; TRBD2 is a possible D gene (5 bases). Germline assignment: CDR1 LGHDT and CDR2 YNNKEL (reference sequence). This CDR3 is built from 17 residues. Trimming took 5 bases from V and 1 from J, leaving 19 bases between them. This chain's CDR3 is CASSDIGGEYGTDTQYF. The CDR3 DNA reads as TGTGCCAGCAGCGATATAGGTGGGGAGTACGGCACAGATACGCAGTATTTT.

This sequence joins TRBV5-6 and TRBJ2-7, with 8 bases matching TRBD1. In germline, CDR1 is SGHDT, CDR2 YYEEEE. CDR3 length equals 14 residues. J was trimmed by 6 bases and V by 3 bases; bases with no gene match: 8. CDR3 in DNA: TGTGCCAGCAGCTCGCTGACAGGGGTGGTCGAGCAGTACTTC. This codes for CASSSLTGVVEQYF.

The chain couples TRBV7-8 to TRBJ2-2, with a tentative D call TRBD1 (6 bases). V lost 5 bases and J 5 bases, leaving 15 bases between the germline ends. This CDR3 spans 15 amino acids. Germline CDR1 and CDR2: SGHVS and FQNEAQ. This CDR3 reads CASSREVTGTGELFF. CDR3 DNA: TGTGCCAGCAGCCGAGAGGTGACAGGTACCGGGGAGCTGTTTTTT.

This chain joins TRBV7-3 and TRBJ1-5; a weak D match, TRBD1 (6 bases). From germline, CDR1 is SGHTA and CDR2 FQGTGA. The V and J ends lost 5 bases and 6 bases respectively, with 14 bases between them. The CDR3 is made up of 14 amino acids. CDR3: CASSAGGARQPQHF. Here the CDR3 DNA reads TGTGCCAGCAGCGCGGGGGGGGCGCGTCAGCCCCAGCATTTT.

The V call is TRBV19, the J call TRBJ1-2; unclear D gene. In germline, CDR1 is LNHDA, CDR2 SQIVND (reference sequence). The CDR3 is 16 amino acids. V lost 5 bases to trimming and J lost 2 bases, with 18 bases between them. This CDR3 reads CASSPPIIDENYGYTF. CDR3 coding DNA: TGTGCCAGTAGTCCACCCATCATAGATGAAAACTATGGCTACACCTTC.

The chain employs TRBV10-3 and TRBJ2-7; 10 nucleotides match TRBD2. CDR1 is ENHRY, CDR2 SYGVKD, per germline. The trim removed 5 bases at V and 2 bases at J, leaving 3 bases unmatched. The CDR3 is 14 residues long. This CDR3 is CAISTSGITYEQYF. CDR3 sequence (DNA): TGTGCCATCAGTACTAGCGGGATCACCTACGAGCAGTACTTC.

The V gene is TRBV28, the J gene TRBJ1-3, with D maybe TRBD1 (5 bases). Trimming left V 3 bases short and J 0 bases short, with 6 bases between. Germline V gene data show CDR1 as MDHEN and CDR2 as SYDVKM. This CDR3 region has 14 residues. CDR3 sequence (DNA): TGTGCCAGCAGTTTCCAGGGCTCTGGAAACACCATATATTTT. Protein: CASSFQGSGNTIYF.

This chain joins TRBV27 and TRBJ2-1; 9 bases fit TRBD2. The CDR3 is 15 amino acids. Per germline, CDR1 MNHEY and CDR2 SMNVEV (reference sequence). V gave up 2 bases and J gave up 5 bases; unmatched junction bases: 4. The CDR3 region has the DNA TGTGCCAGCAGTTTAAGACTAGCGGATAACAATGAGCAGTTCTTC. It translates to CASSLRLADNNEQFF.

The gene calls are TRBV10-1 and TRBJ2-1, with 9 bases aligning to TRBD1. V dropped 7 bases and J dropped 3; count of bases not matched to a gene: 7. Germline V gene data show CDR1 as WNHNN and CDR2 as SYGVQD (reference sequence). This CDR3 spans 15 amino acids. CDR3 bases: TGCGCCAGCAAGCCCAGGGGACAGGGCTACAATGAGCAGTTCTTC. It is translated as CASKPRGQGYNEQFF.

The CDR3 is CASSLGYRGLRYGYTF. DNA of the CDR3: TGTGCCAGCAGCTTAGGTTACAGGGGTCTACGCTATGGCTACACCTTC. The chain is built from TRBV7-2 and TRBJ1-2, with 7 nucleotides matching TRBD1. The CDR3 has 16 amino acids. CDR1 is SGHTA, CDR2 FQGNSA, per germline. Unmatched junction bases numbered 9, after V lost 1 base and J lost 4 bases.

The sample holds one count of this clone. J is TRBJ2-1 and V is TRBV19; 11 nucleotides align to TRBD2. The V gene's germline CDR1 is LNHDA and CDR2 SQIVND (reference sequence). Germline trimming cut 3 bases from V and 5 bases from J; bases unmatched to any gene: 3. The CDR3 is made up of 15 amino acids. CDR3 loop: CASSILAGGNNEQFF. The DNA of the CDR3 is TGTGCCAGTAGTATCCTAGCGGGAGGTAACAATGAGCAGTTCTTC.

The rearrangement joins TRBV19 to TRBJ1-2; D is possibly TRBD1 (6 bases). Trimming removed 9 bases from V and 3 bases from J, with 17 bases in between. The CDR3 has 14 residues. The V gene's germline CDR1 is LNHDA and CDR2 SQIVND (reference sequence). CDR3 sequence: CASSVGGADYGYTF. The CDR3 DNA follows: TGTGCCAGCTCCGTTGGGGGGGCGGACTATGGCTACACCTTC.

The rearrangement uses TRBV24-1 and TRBJ2-2; maybe TRBD1 (5 bases). Trimming removed 8 bases from V and 5 bases from J, with 11 bases in between. CDR1 is KGHDR, CDR2 SFDVKD, per germline. The CDR3 consists of 13 residues. CDR3 coding DNA: TGTGCCACCAATCAGGGTGAGACCGGGGAGCTGTTTTTT. This encodes CATNQGETGELFF.

The CDR3 DNA is TGTGCCACCAGCTCCAAGACAGAAACTTCACCCCTCCACTTT. Translation gives CATSSKTETSPLHF. The chain combines TRBV15 with TRBJ1-6, with D maybe TRBD1 (5 bases). Deletions cut 5 bases from V and 9 bases from J, with 14 bases between. This CDR3 contains 14 residues. The germline V gene has CDR1 LNHNV and CDR2 YYDKDF (reference sequence).

V is TRBV3-1 (or the pseudogene TRBV3-2) and J is TRBJ2-3; D not resolved. Between the trimmed V and J ends, which lost 0 bases and 0 bases, there was a span of 16 bases. The length of the CDR3 is 18 residues. Germline loops: CDR1 LGHDT, CDR2 YNNKEL (reference sequence). This chain's CDR3 is CASSQDRLGRYSTDTQYF. In DNA form, the CDR3 reads TGTGCCAGCAGCCAAGACCGCCTGGGCAGATACAGCACAGATACGCAGTATTTT.

V usage is TRBV9 and J usage is TRBJ2-7; 9 bases fit TRBD2. This CDR3 comprises 14 residues. The junction had 3 bases not matched to a gene; V was cut back by 0 bases and J by 5 bases. In germline, CDR1 is SGDLS, CDR2 YYNGEE. CDR3 in DNA: TGTGCCAGCAGCGTAGGGGCTAGCGGGAACGAGCAGTACTTC. Translating gives CASSVGASGNEQYF. Supplemented by reference TRBV9 and TRBJ2-7, the full variable domain reads DSGVTQTPKHLITATGQRVTLRCSPRSGDLSVYWYQQSLDQGLQFLIQYYNGEERAKGNILERFSAQQFPDLHSELNLSSLELGDSALYFCASSVGASGNEQYFGPGTRLTVT.

This chain uses TRBV20-1 with TRBJ2-7, with 7 bases lining up with TRBD1. V shed 3 bases, J shed 1 base, and the junction held 3 bases outside the gene matches. In germline, CDR1 is DFQATT, CDR2 SNEGSKA (reference sequence). CDR3 length equals 13 residues. CDR3 protein: CSASGTASYEQYF. CDR3 nucleotides: TGCAGTGCTAGTGGGACAGCATCCTACGAGCAGTACTTC.

The chain combines TRBV5-1 with TRBJ2-7; D is unclear. Trimming took off 0 bases at V and 2 bases at J, with 9 bases between the two ends. The CDR3 is made up of 14 amino acids. Germline CDR1 is SGHRS and CDR2 is YFSETQ. The CDR3 here is CASSLVELPYEQYF. The CDR3 DNA sequence: TGCGCCAGCAGCTTGGTTGAACTACCCTACGAGCAGTACTTC.

The chain couples TRBV2 to TRBJ1-5; TRBD1 is a possible D gene (5 bases). The germline V gene encodes CDR1 SNHLY and CDR2 FYNNEI. This CDR3 has 13 amino acids. Trimming removed 8 bases at V and 4 bases at J, with 12 bases between. As DNA, the CDR3 is TGTGCCAGCGGGCAGGGTAGTAATCAGCCCCAGCATTTT. Protein sequence: CASGQGSNQPQHF.

The J gene is TRBJ2-2, the V gene TRBV4-1; 11 bases align to TRBD2. CDR1 is MGHRA and CDR2 is YSYEKL in the germline V gene. The CDR3 consists of 15 residues. The V and J ends lost 1 base and 5 bases, in that order; junction bases with no gene match: 0. This CDR3 is CASSQGTSGTGELFF. The DNA of the CDR3 is TGCGCCAGCAGCCAAGGGACTAGCGGGACCGGGGAGCTGTTTTTT.

This sequence joins TRBV28 and TRBJ1-4, with D unresolved. The length of the CDR3 is 12 residues. V was clipped by 4 bases and J by 6 bases, with 6 bases between them. CDR1 and CDR2 (germline): MDHEN, SYDVKM. The CDR3 here is CASSSTDEKLFF. The CDR3 DNA follows: TGTGCCAGCAGTTCCACAGATGAAAAACTGTTTTTT.

The CDR3 reads CASSLSGFSTEAFF. The CDR3 DNA is TGTGCCAGCAGCTTATCCGGGTTCTCAACTGAAGCTTTCTTT. The chain links TRBV7-9 to TRBJ1-1; the D is unclear. Between the trimmed V and J ends, which lost 2 bases and 5 bases, there was a span of 12 bases. Looked up from germline, CDR1 is SEHNR and CDR2 is FQNEAQ (reference sequence). This CDR3 contains 14 residues.

V usage is TRBV6-5 and J usage is TRBJ1-2, with 9 bases lining up with TRBD1. This CDR3 is 14 amino acids long. Germline V lookup: CDR1 MNHEY, CDR2 SVGAGI. V shed 5 bases, J shed 8 bases, and the junction held 9 bases outside the gene matches. Here the CDR3 reads CASSHGTGLLGYTF. The CDR3 DNA reads as TGTGCCAGCAGTCACGGGACAGGGCTGTTAGGCTACACCTTC.

The V call is TRBV27, the J call TRBJ2-1, with 8 bases lining up with TRBD2. Germline lookup yields CDR1 MNHEY and CDR2 SMNVEV (reference sequence). After removal of 2 bases from V and 3 bases from J, the junction contained 15 bases not matched to a gene. The CDR3 sequence is 19 residues long. DNA for the CDR3: TGTGCCAGCAGTTTAGCCTCGACTCCGGGACTAGGGTACTACAATGAGCAGTTCTTC. Translation: CASSLASTPGLGYYNEQFF.

The V call is TRBV7-2, the J call TRBJ2-1; 9 bases agree with TRBD1. The length of the CDR3 is 15 residues. Trimming removed 2 bases from V and 5 bases from J; junction bases left unmatched: 4. The germline V gene has CDR1 SGHTA and CDR2 FQGNSA. CDR3 in DNA: TGTGCCAGCAGCTTAAAGCGGACAGGGGACAATGAGCAGTTCTTC. Translating gives CASSLKRTGDNEQFF.

This chain joins TRBV19 and TRBJ1-2, with D unresolved. Germline assignment: CDR1 LNHDA and CDR2 SQIVND (reference sequence). V dropped 3 bases and J dropped 4 bases, with 24 bases sitting between them. The CDR3 runs 18 residues. The CDR3 DNA reads as TGTGCCAGTAGTATCGGCGCGGGGAGAGCGCGGTCTAGCTATGGCTACACCTTC. This gives the protein CASSIGAGRARSSYGYTF.